Listed here are 24 T cell receptor beta chains from one sample, sequenced in a study of control samples from healthy donors and cancer patients. Generated by immunoSEQ multiplex PCR, the TCRdb table keeps only in-frame clones and is missing some. Of about 250,000 clones listed, about four fifths are singletons. The sequencing sample was made of PBMCs. Receptors were obtained from a woman between 55 and 75 years old with lung cancer.

J is TRBJ1-6 and V is TRBV14; D not resolved. The length of the CDR3 is 11 residues. Trimming shortened V by 3 bases and J by 12 bases, and 6 bases separated the two germline ends. CDR1 is SGHDN and CDR2 is FVKESK in the germline V gene. The CDR3: CASSQQQPLHF. CDR3 DNA: TGTGCCAGCAGCCAGCAACAACCCCTCCACTTT.

For this clone: Other DNA sequences in this sample translate to the same CDR3. The CDR3 here is CASSESTDTQYF. The DNA for the CDR3 is TGTGCCAGCAGCGAGAGCACAGATACGCAGTATTTT. The chain combines TRBV9 with TRBJ2-3; no clear D gene. Trimming stripped 3 bases from V and 0 bases from J, with 2 bases between. The CDR3 covers 12 residues. CDR1 is SGDLS and CDR2 is YYNGEE in the germline V gene.

This chain joins TRBV6-6 and TRBJ2-7; 7 bases are shared with TRBD1. The germline CDR1 and CDR2 sequences are MNHNY and SVGAGI (reference sequence). The trim removed 0 bases at V and 0 bases at J, leaving 5 bases unmatched. The CDR3 covers 16 residues. Written as DNA, the CDR3 is TGTGCCAGCAGTTACTCGAGACAGGGTAGCTCCTACGAGCAGTACTTC. Protein product: CASSYSRQGSSYEQYF.

Only a few counts were recorded for this clone. The gene calls are TRBV4-2 and TRBJ1-2; 7 nucleotides line up with TRBD1. The germline V gene encodes CDR1 LGHNA and CDR2 YNFKEQ. There are 17 residues in the CDR3. V lost 0 bases, J lost 0 bases, and 7 bases stayed unmatched. The CDR3 here is CASSQEGGVYANYGYTF. The CDR3 bases are TGTGCCAGCAGCCAAGAAGGGGGCGTATACGCTAACTATGGCTACACCTTC.

The CDR3 sequence is CASSVGTSALLAKNIQYF. The CDR3 DNA reads TGTGCCAGCAGCGTAGGGACTAGCGCCCTCCTAGCCAAAAACATTCAGTACTTC. The rearrangement uses TRBV9 and TRBJ2-4, with 9 positions matching TRBD2. The junction had 7 bases not matched to a gene; V was cut back by 0 bases and J by 0 bases. There are 18 residues in the CDR3. In germline, CDR1 is SGDLS, CDR2 YYNGEE.

This clone was observed a handful of times. The V call is TRBV28, the J call TRBJ2-7; no firm D call. The CDR3 runs 11 residues. Trimming stripped 5 bases from V and 2 bases from J, with 4 bases between. From germline, CDR1 is MDHEN and CDR2 SYDVKM. CDR3 sequence: CASSPAYEQYF. The CDR3, as DNA: TGTGCCAGCAGTCCTGCCTACGAGCAGTACTTC. The whole variable domain, filled in from reference TRBV28 and TRBJ2-7, reads DVKVTQSSRYLVKRTGEKVFLECVQDMDHENMFWYRQDPGLGLRLIYFSYDVKMKEKGDIPEGYSVSREKKERFSLILESASTNQTSMYLCASSPAYEQYFGPGTRLTVT.

The chain links TRBV5-8 to TRBJ1-4, with 12 bases fitting TRBD1. From germline, CDR1 is SGHTS and CDR2 YDEGEE. The CDR3 is 16 amino acids. V dropped 4 bases and J dropped 3; count of bases not matched to a gene: 4. CDR3 sequence (DNA): TGTGCCAGCAGCCCGGGACAGGGGGCGGCTAATGAAAAACTGTTTTTT. Translating gives CASSPGQGAANEKLFF.

Regarding this clone: At one end the junction does not follow the germline gene, possibly because of a read error. The chain uses TRBV19 and TRBJ2-7; 8 bases are shared with TRBD2. There are 14 residues in the CDR3. Germline assignment: CDR1 LNHDA and CDR2 SQIVND (reference sequence). CDR3 in DNA: TGTACCAGTAGTAGTCCTCGGGAGGGGTTCGAGCAGTACTTC. This gives the protein CTSSSPREGFEQYF.

This clone was found many times. V and J are TRBV4-1 and TRBJ2-7; 8 bases fit TRBD1. The CDR3 length is 15 residues. With 7 bases clipped from V and 3 bases from J, the junction kept 11 bases outside the gene matches. Germline V CDR1 and CDR2: MGHRA, YSYEKL. The CDR3 is CASTSGQGEGYEQYF. The CDR3 DNA reads as TGCGCCAGCACCTCAGGACAGGGAGAGGGCTACGAGCAGTACTTC.

V usage is TRBV5-6 and J usage is TRBJ2-7; a possible D gene is TRBD1 (5 bases). The CDR3 is 14 residues long. Germline-derived CDR1 and CDR2 are SGHDT and YYEEEE. Trimming cost V 0 bases and J 3 bases, with 10 bases left between them. CDR3: CASSLGGSFYEQYF. As DNA, the CDR3 is TGTGCCAGCAGCTTGGGGGGCAGCTTCTACGAGCAGTACTTC.

This clone was detected once. One junction end disagrees with the germline gene, perhaps due to a read error. V gene TRBV27 combines with J gene TRBJ2-1, with a weak D call TRBD2 (5 bases). The CDR3 is made up of 19 amino acids. The germline V gene has CDR1 MNHEY and CDR2 SMNVEV (reference sequence). CDR3 in amino acids: CVSSTWAYRGLRAYNEQFF. CDR3 DNA sequence: TGTGTCAGCAGTACCTGGGCCTACAGAGGGTTACGGGCCTACAATGAGCAGTTCTTC.

This chain connects TRBV5-1 to TRBJ2-1, with 10 positions matching TRBD1. The CDR3 length is 17 residues. Trimming took 4 bases from V and 5 from J; bases not matched to a gene: 12. CDR1 and CDR2 (germline): SGHRS, YFSETQ. The CDR3 region has the DNA TGCGCCAGCAGCCCAAGAGACAGGGGGCGGCCGGACAATGAGCAGTTCTTC. Protein sequence: CASSPRDRGRPDNEQFF.

This clone was seen just once. The rearrangement links TRBV5-8 to TRBJ2-5; no definite D call. The germline V gene encodes CDR1 SGHTS and CDR2 YDEGEE. Trimming removed 0 bases from V and 1 base from J, with 7 bases in between. The CDR3 length is 14 residues. CDR3 nucleotide sequence: TGTGCCAGCAGCTTGGGACACTTCCAAGAGACCCAGTACTTC. It encodes CASSLGHFQETQYF.

The J gene is TRBJ2-1, the V gene TRBV28; unclear D gene. V lost 6 bases and J 6 bases, leaving 21 bases between the germline ends. From germline, CDR1 is MDHEN and CDR2 SYDVKM. There are 16 residues in the CDR3. CDR3 sequence: CASSPLRKRITNEQFF. The CDR3 DNA is TGTGCCAGCAGCCCTCTGCGGAAGAGAATTACCAATGAGCAGTTCTTC.

The V gene is TRBV3-1 (or the pseudogene TRBV3-2), the J gene TRBJ2-3; no definite D call. The CDR3 runs 12 residues. From germline, CDR1 is LGHDT and CDR2 YNNKEL (reference sequence). Trimming took off 5 bases at V and 1 base at J, with 4 bases between the two ends. CDR3 coding DNA: TGTGCCAGCAGCAGGGGCACAGATACGCAGTATTTT. It is translated as CASSRGTDTQYF.

The chain joins TRBV30 to TRBJ1-5; tentative D call: TRBD1 (6 bases). Germline V CDR1 and CDR2: GTSNPN, SVGIG (reference sequence). CDR3 length: 14 amino acids. The V gene lost 3 bases and the J gene lost 4 bases, with 13 bases spanning the gap. The chain's CDR3 is CAWSERQVNQPQHF. The CDR3, as DNA: TGTGCCTGGAGCGAACGACAGGTTAATCAGCCCCAGCATTTT.

The chain couples TRBV6-5 to TRBJ1-1, with a weak D call TRBD1 (6 bases). The CDR3 has 14 amino acids. V was cut by 5 bases and J by 0 bases, with 10 bases left in between. The V gene's germline CDR1 is MNHEY and CDR2 SVGAGI. CDR3 residues: CASSIQGVNTEAFF. CDR3 nucleotides: TGTGCCAGCAGTATACAGGGAGTGAACACTGAAGCTTTCTTT.

This clone was counted a few times. The chain is built from TRBV18 and TRBJ2-7; maybe TRBD1 (5 bases). The CDR3 consists of 14 residues. Germline loops: CDR1 KGHSH, CDR2 LQKENI. V shed 6 bases and J shed 4 bases, with 16 bases lying between them. The CDR3 is CASSNSGKRYEQYF. CDR3 nucleotides: TGTGCCAGCTCTAACTCAGGGAAGAGGTACGAGCAGTACTTC.

This sequence joins TRBV11-2 and TRBJ2-7, with TRBD1 as a possible D gene (5 bases). CDR1 SGHAT and CDR2 FQNNGV come from the germline V gene. The CDR3 consists of 15 residues. The V gene lost 2 bases and the J gene lost 6 bases, with 17 bases spanning the gap. The CDR3 DNA sequence: TGTGCCAGCAGCTTACAGATGGGGCAGGGATCCGAGCAGTACTTC. Protein: CASSLQMGQGSEQYF. Together with reference TRBV11-2 and TRBJ2-7, the CDR3 gives the full variable domain: EAGVAQSPRYKIIEKRQSVAFWCNPISGHATLYWYQQILGQGPKLLIQFQNNGVVDDSQLPKDRFSAERLKGVDSTLKIQPAKLEDSAVYLCASSLQMGQGSEQYFGPGTRLTVT.

The chain links TRBV7-9 to TRBJ1-1, with D uncertain. The CDR3 totals 13 residues. Per germline, CDR1 SEHNR and CDR2 FQNEAQ (reference sequence). The V gene lost 5 bases and the J gene lost 3 bases, with 10 bases spanning the gap. Written as DNA, the CDR3 is TGTGCCAGCAGCAAGTCATCGGACACTGAAGCTTTCTTT. This encodes CASSKSSDTEAFF.

The chain has TRBV5-4 and TRBJ2-5, with 8 bases identical to TRBD2. CDR3 size: 15 residues. The V gene's germline CDR1 is SGHNT and CDR2 YYREEE (reference sequence). Trimming took 4 bases from V and 0 from J; bases not matched to a gene: 5. The CDR3, as DNA: TGTGCCAGCAGCCCACCGGGAGGGTACCAAGAGACCCAGTACTTC. This sequence encodes CASSPPGGYQETQYF.

A few counts support this clone. The chain is built from TRBV30 and TRBJ1-4; D remains unclear. Germline-derived CDR1 and CDR2 are GTSNPN and SVGIG (reference sequence). Trimming took 1 base from V and 6 from J, leaving 15 bases between them. This CDR3 comprises 15 residues. The CDR3 loop is CAWSDLGRGDEKLFF. Here the CDR3 DNA reads TGTGCCTGGAGTGACCTGGGCCGAGGAGATGAAAAACTGTTTTTT. Supplemented by reference TRBV30 and TRBJ1-4, the full variable domain reads SQTIHQWPATLVQPVGSPLSLECTVEGTSNPNLYWYRQAAGRGLQLLFYSVGIGQISSEVPQNLSASRPQDRQFILSSKKLLLSDSGFYLCAWSDLGRGDEKLFFGSGTQLSVL.

The rearrangement uses TRBV18 and TRBJ2-7; the match to TRBD2 covers 10 bases. This CDR3 spans 15 amino acids. After removal of 3 bases from V and 1 base from J, the junction contained 3 bases not matched to a gene. The germline CDR1 and CDR2 sequences are KGHSH and LQKENI. The CDR3 region is CASSPGLARSYEQYF. CDR3 in DNA: TGTGCCAGCTCACCGGGACTAGCGCGTTCCTACGAGCAGTACTTC.

The chain links TRBV9 to TRBJ2-3; no definite D call. V lost 0 bases and J lost 4, with 15 bases in between. CDR3 size: 16 residues. Germline-derived CDR1 and CDR2 are SGDLS and YYNGEE. In nucleotides, the CDR3 is TGTGCCAGCAGCGTAGACGGGCTAGTGGTCTCAGATACGCAGTATTTT. It specifies CASSVDGLVVSDTQYF.